The clone carrying this T cell receptor (beta chain) was seen repeatedly, ten times or more. Antigen: not known. V gave up 7 bases and J gave up 2 bases, with 22 bases separating them. CDR1 and CDR2 from the germline V gene are SQVTM and ANQGSEA. CDR3 length: 16 amino acids. The time point: pre-sensitization, week 0. Treatment reported: therapeutic diphenylcyclopropenone sensitization with weekly scalp DPC. The data were taken from a study of human T cells and chemical hapten exposure. Study in general: Diphenylcyclopropenone doses were given weekly to the scalps of patients across the roughly 23-week study.

For the library, individual cDNA molecules each received unique molecular identifiers. TCRdb redid the calling of the RACE reads with MiXCR, one entry per CDR3 protein. The table shows 300,000 to 450,000 distinct CDR3 sequences, with 4% to 6% occurring only once. Study-wide points: No change in TCRs above 1 in 1000 frequency was produced by DPC sensitization. Alopecia affected the donors, so their immune response may differ from healthy people's.

This clonotype was obtained from a woman in her forties or fifties with alopecia areata. Some clones in this sample may be carry-over from other donors' samples. The source material was whole blood, sampled in connection with sensitization to the hapten diphenylcyclopropenone (DPC). The chain employs TRBV29-1 and TRBJ2-3; TRBD2 is a possible D gene (6 bases). The CDR3 nucleotides read TGCAGCGCCGTCGTGGGGGGTAGGGGATCCACAGATACGCAGTATTTT. Protein sequence: CSAVVGGRGSTDTQYF.